This record concerns one T cell receptor beta chain sequence. This clonotype was seen a handful of times. Its antigen specificity is not known. The record has no base qualities; no much larger clone is one base away. The data were obtained in a study of T cells after yellow fever vaccination (dated by TCRdb to about 2019). Concerning the study at large: The SMART-Seq v4 Ultra Low Input RNA kit was used to prepare libraries from fractions with low cell numbers. To follow T-cell clones before and after primary and booster YFV17D yellow fever vaccination, bulk TCR alpha and beta repertoires were sequenced over time. Bulk PBMC replicates and cell subsets were isolated from blood drawn at multiple timepoints before and after both primary and secondary immunization. Two healthy male donors, one aged 18 to 30 and one aged 30 to 40 years, made up the cohort.

Synthesis of TCR cDNA relied on 5'RACE template switching, a step that introduced a universal primer site along with unique molecular identifiers. Priming for cDNA synthesis came from both the TCR alpha and TCR beta constant segments. Two PCR steps were used to amplify libraries, with sample barcodes and sequencing adapters being added in the second step. Sequencing of libraries was done on Illumina HiSeq 2500 (2x100 bp) or NovaSeq (2x150 bp). In the original analysis: Demultiplexing of reads and collapsing into UMI consensus sequences were performed with MIGEC, and V(D)J alignment was carried out with MiXCR. Vaccine-responding clonotypes were identified with edgeR using replicate PBMC samples, with FDR below 0.01 and a log2 fold change above 5 up to day 15 being required. Each bulk clonotype received a CD4 or CD8 identity based on whether the sequenced CD4 or CD8 repertoire contained that clonotype at higher abundance. TCRdb trimmed public reads at Q25 via fastp, called clones via MiXCR and kept in-frame beta chains. Every CDR3 protein is listed once, alongside the most common genes and DNA of its rows. These V and J calls derive from TCRdb rather than the authors' analysis. This sample is represented by some 560,000 distinct CDR3 sequences; approximately 16% of them were singletons. Clones ranked in the top ten supply approximately 15% of the sample.

What this sample's treatment or condition label stands for: live attenuated yellow fever vaccine strain. At every blood-draw timepoint, two biological replicates of bulk PBMCs were collected. A standard Ficoll-Paque protocol was used to isolate PBMCs from peripheral blood. RNA was extracted with TriZol from bulk PBMCs, CD4 and CD8 fractions, and dextramer-positive and dextramer-negative fractions. What the research found in general, with its limitations: Only a couple of donors were included in the study, so the extent to which the findings can be generalized is limited. Computational filtering was needed because FACS-sorted repertoires could contain abundant contaminating clonotypes from the bulk population. Most clones expanded after primary vaccination (about 95% of CD4 and roughly 91% of CD8) were re-detected after the booster, suggesting that broad memory maintenance occurred. A small fraction of clonotypes showed up in both the CD4 and CD8 compartments, probably as a result of convergent recombination. Compared with the primary T-cell response, the secondary T-cell response was faster but weaker, reaching its peak on day 5 rather than on day 15.

Source: PBMCs, taken 5 days after the first yellow fever vaccination. This clonotype originated in a man aged 18 to 29 who received the YFV17D yellow fever vaccine.

The CDR3 protein is CASSPQGHQPQHF. The DNA sequence is given as TGCGCCAGCAGTCCACAGGGGCATCAGCCCCAGCATTTT. The V gene is TRBV5-1 and the J gene is TRBJ1-5, and TRBD1 aligns with 7 junction nucleotides. CDR1 is given as SGHRS and CDR2 as YFSETQ, both from the germline V gene. Its CDR3 holds 13 amino acids, cysteine through phenylalanine. The read is trimmed to its CDR3 DNA, 39 bases read in frame from base 1. Clipping removes 5 bases from V and 5 bases from J, with 4 as the unmatched junction base count.